The 18 T cell receptor beta chains reported below all come from one sample, sequenced in a study of regulatory T cells in long-lasting Graves disease. Sequencing libraries for TCR beta were prepared with iRepertoire HTBI primers and Arm-PCR of CDR3 regions. TCRdb called the multiplex PCR reads again in MiXCR, with one record for every CDR3 protein. Of 300,000 to 350,000 distinct CDR3 sequences detected, roughly 21% appear once; the ten largest clones hold over 25%. Time point meaning: persistent/refractory GD, antithyroid drugs over 5 years with positive TRAb. The TCR library was made from RNA extracted from PBMCs. Sample: peripheral blood mononuclear cells (PBMCs), taken when the disease was refractory, from a patient treated with antithyroid drugs. All receptors come from a female donor with Graves disease.

This clonotype was seen repeatedly, ten times or more. The CDR3 is CASSLGFREGTQYF. DNA of the CDR3: TGTGCCAGCAGTTTAGGGTTCCGCGAAGGGACCCAGTACTTC. This chain connects TRBV28 to TRBJ2-5; no definite D call. The germline gives CDR1 MDHEN, CDR2 SYDVKM. Trimming left V 2 bases short and J 7 bases short, with 14 bases between. CDR3 length: 14 amino acids.

This clonotype was counted only a few times. This sequence joins TRBV4-3 and TRBJ1-2, with TRBD1 identical over 8 bases. Germline CDR1 reads LGHNA; CDR2 reads YSLEER. The V segment lost 0 bases and the J segment 4 bases; nucleotides outside the gene matches: 16. The CDR3 extends over 19 amino acids. CDR3 loop: CASSQESAGTGGFPYGYTF. For the CDR3, the DNA is TGCGCCAGCAGCCAAGAGTCCGCCGGGACAGGCGGGTTCCCCTATGGCTACACCTTC.

The chain recombines TRBV4-3 with TRBJ1-2; 8 nucleotides line up with TRBD1. Per germline, CDR1 LGHNA and CDR2 YSLEER. The CDR3 runs to 16 residues. V lost 0 bases and J lost 2; bases outside the gene matches: 5. CDR3 in amino acids: CASSQDTRTGNYGYTF. The CDR3 DNA reads TGCGCCAGCAGCCAAGATACCCGGACAGGGAACTATGGCTACACCTTC.

The CDR3 DNA reads TGTGCCAGCAGTTACAGGACAACTAATGAAAAACTGTTTTTT. It translates to CASSYRTTNEKLFF. The chain employs TRBV6-5 and TRBJ1-4; D gene uncertain. The length of the CDR3 is 14 residues. Trimming shortened V by 2 bases and J by 0 bases, and 4 bases separated the two germline ends. The germline gives CDR1 MNHEY, CDR2 SVGAGI.

In its sample, this clonotype was seen a few times. DNA of the CDR3: TGTGCCAGCAGCTTAATTAGGGCCTACACCGGGGAGCTGTTTTTT. Its translation: CASSLIRAYTGELFF. The chain links TRBV7-2 to TRBJ2-2, with D uncertain. V was pared by 2 bases and J by 3 bases, with 10 bases between. The CDR3 loop spans 15 amino acids. CDR1 and CDR2 from the germline V gene are SGHTA and FQGNSA. The full variable domain, its missing parts supplied by reference TRBV7-2 and TRBJ2-2, is GAGVSQSPSNKVTEKGKDVELRCDPISGHTALYWYRQSLGQGLEFLIYFQGNSAPDKSGLPSDRFSAERTGGSVSTLTIQRTQQEDSAVYLCASSLIRAYTGELFFGEGSRLTVL.

The sample holds many counts of this clonotype. J is TRBJ2-4 and V is TRBV12-3 or TRBV12-4; 7 nucleotides match TRBD1. This CDR3 has 15 amino acids. The V and J ends lost 0 bases and 8 bases, in that order; junction bases with no gene match: 7. In DNA, the CDR3 is TGTGCCAGCAGTTTAGCGGGGACAGAATTTGACATTCAGTACTTC. Protein product: CASSLAGTEFDIQYF.

The chain links TRBV19 to TRBJ2-5; a weak D match, TRBD1 (6 bases). The CDR3 consists of 17 residues. From germline, CDR1 is LNHDA and CDR2 SQIVND (reference sequence). Trimming took off 8 bases at V and 4 bases at J, with 26 bases between the two ends. The CDR3 protein is CASAPHRGTGLGETQYF. The CDR3 nucleotides are TGTGCCAGTGCTCCACATAGGGGAACAGGGCTGGGAGAGACCCAGTACTTC.

This clonotype appeared a single time. The chain uses TRBV3-1 and TRBJ2-5; D is tentatively TRBD1 or TRBD2 (6 bases each). The V and J ends lost 4 bases and 2 bases respectively, with 14 bases between them. The germline CDR1 and CDR2 sequences are LGHDT and YNNKEL (reference sequence). There are 15 residues in the CDR3. The DNA for the CDR3 is TGTGCCAGCAGCCCGTGGGGGGCAGAACAAGAGACCCAGTACTTC. This translates into CASSPWGAEQETQYF.

This clonotype was observed many times. The chain has TRBV12-3 or TRBV12-4 and TRBJ2-7; D not resolved. This CDR3 contains 13 residues. The germline V and J ends were trimmed by 5 bases and 3 bases, with 11 bases remaining between them. The CDR3 sequence: CASSDPLSYEQYF. CDR3 in DNA: TGTGCCAGCAGTGATCCCCTAAGCTACGAGCAGTACTTC.

The chain uses TRBV6-1 and TRBJ1-3; no firm D call. V lost 6 bases and J lost 6, with 15 bases in between. The CDR3 has 14 residues. Germline CDR1 and CDR2: MNHNS and SASEGT. In DNA, the CDR3 is TGTGCCAGCAGATTTCAAGGGAGCATAAACACCATATATTTT. This translates into CASRFQGSINTIYF.

This clonotype was observed at least ten times. The chain couples TRBV29-1 to TRBJ2-5; tentatively, D is TRBD1 (6 bases). The V and J ends lost 6 bases and 5 bases respectively, with 16 bases between them. The CDR3 totals 13 residues. Germline lookup yields CDR1 SQVTM and CDR2 ANQGSEA. The CDR3 DNA reads as TGCAGCGTAGACCCGACAGGCCGGGAGACCCAGTACTTC. Translated, it gives CSVDPTGRETQYF.

This clonotype has at least ten counts. This rearrangement joins TRBV5-8 to TRBJ1-1; D is possibly TRBD1 (6 bases). Germline V CDR1 and CDR2: SGHTS, YDEGEE. Trimming stripped 6 bases from V and 0 bases from J, with 24 bases between. The CDR3 is 18 amino acids. The CDR3 sequence is CASTPLVGTLLVNTEAFF. CDR3 nucleotide sequence: TGTGCCAGCACGCCACTCGTCGGGACACTCCTGGTGAACACTGAAGCTTTCTTT.

This clonotype was recorded a few times. V usage is TRBV14 and J usage is TRBJ2-7; 8 bases agree with TRBD1. The junction had 8 bases not matched to a gene; V was cut back by 10 bases and J by 3 bases. The germline CDR1 and CDR2 sequences are SGHDN and FVKESK. This CDR3 is 13 amino acids long. DNA for the CDR3: TGTGCCAAATCCGGGACAGGAAACTACGAGCAGTACTTC. This encodes CAKSGTGNYEQYF.

At least ten counts were recorded for this clonotype. The V gene is TRBV28, the J gene TRBJ1-4; 9 bases fit TRBD1. The CDR3 loop spans 15 amino acids. Germline-derived CDR1 and CDR2 are MDHEN and SYDVKM. Germline trimming cut 5 bases from V and 4 bases from J; bases unmatched to any gene: 5. The CDR3 region has the DNA TGTGCCAGCAGTCGTCCGGGACAGGGTAATGAAAAACTGTTTTTT. Its translation is CASSRPGQGNEKLFF.

The chain recombines TRBV4-1 with TRBJ1-6; D unresolved. This CDR3 is built from 15 residues. V shed 1 base and J shed 7 bases, with 11 bases lying between them. Germline V CDR1 and CDR2: MGHRA, YSYEKL. The CDR3: CASSQVHGSNSPLHF. The CDR3, as DNA: TGCGCCAGCAGCCAAGTCCACGGGAGCAATTCACCCCTCCACTTT.

The sample holds many counts of this clonotype. The chain recombines TRBV28 with TRBJ2-7; 15 bases are shared with TRBD2. From germline, CDR1 is MDHEN and CDR2 SYDVKM. Trimming took 4 bases from V and 3 from J; bases not matched to a gene: 13. The CDR3 is 19 amino acids. The CDR3 DNA reads as TGTGCCAGCAGTTCACGCTGGACTAGCGGGAGGGCCAAGGACTACGAGCAGTACTTC. Protein: CASSSRWTSGRAKDYEQYF.

This clonotype was recorded many times. This chain uses TRBV11-3 with TRBJ2-5, with TRBD2 identical over 11 bases. Germline V CDR1 and CDR2: SGHNT, YENEEA. The J segment lost 2 bases and the V segment lost 1 base, leaving 15 bases of the junction unmatched. CDR3 length: 20 residues. This CDR3 is CASSLAFDASGGPVQETQYF. DNA of the CDR3: TGTGCCAGCAGCTTAGCTTTCGACGCTAGCGGGGGGCCAGTACAAGAGACCCAGTACTTC.

V usage is TRBV24-1 and J usage is TRBJ1-3; D not resolved. Per the germline V gene, CDR1 is KGHDR and CDR2 is SFDVKD. CDR3 size: 13 residues. V dropped 3 bases and J dropped 1 base, with 3 bases sitting between them. CDR3 residues: CATSDISGNTIYF. The CDR3, as DNA: TGTGCCACCAGTGATATATCTGGAAACACCATATATTTT.